This passage covers 29 T cell receptor beta chains from one sample sequenced in a study of CD8+ T cells in alopecia areata. Stated treatment: oral pan-JAK inhibitor, 5-10 mg twice daily. Following extraction, RNA underwent reverse transcription to cDNA, which served as the sequencing template. Sequenced by immunoSEQ multiplex PCR; TCRdb stores in-frame clones only, minus some. This table has approximately 280,000 clones, 58% appearing once. The source was CD4+ T cells sorted from blood, collected at week 24, from a patient treated with tofacitinib. The receptors here all came from a human donor with alopecia areata.

CDR3 residues: CAWSFGRTAAHYGYTF. For the CDR3, the DNA is TGTGCCTGGTCGTTTGGCCGGACAGCGGCCCACTATGGCTACACCTTC. This chain links TRBV30 with TRBJ1-2; D is perhaps TRBD1 (6 bases). The CDR3 length is 16 residues. The V gene lost 5 bases and the J gene lost 3 bases, with 22 bases spanning the gap. Germline CDR1 is GTSNPN and CDR2 is SVGIG (reference sequence).

This chain connects TRBV28 to TRBJ1-2; D remains ambiguous. V was pared by 3 bases and J by 4 bases, with 9 bases between. Germline V CDR1 and CDR2: MDHEN, SYDVKM. The CDR3 has 13 residues. CDR3 sequence (DNA): TGTGCCAGCAGTTTCAAAGTGGTCTATGGCTACACCTTC. This codes for CASSFKVVYGYTF.

Here the CDR3 reads CASSQETGQNTGELFF. The CDR3 nucleotides read TGTGCCAGCAGCCAAGAGACGGGACAGAACACCGGGGAGCTGTTTTTT. The genes are TRBV4-2 and TRBJ2-2; possibly TRBD1 for D (6 bases). Trimming took off 0 bases at V and 1 base at J, with 9 bases between the two ends. The CDR3 spans 16 residues. Germline CDR1 and CDR2: LGHNA and YNFKEQ.

A note on this clone: This specimen includes other DNA sequences encoding the same CDR3. This chain joins TRBV5-1 and TRBJ1-5; TRBD1 agrees at 7 bases. The CDR3 is 14 residues long. Germline V gene sequence: CDR1 SGHRS, CDR2 YFSETQ. Trimming removed 4 bases from V and 2 bases from J; junction bases left unmatched: 3. CDR3 nucleotides: TGCGCCAGCAGCCCCGGGACAGGCAATCAGCCCCAGCATTTT. It yields the protein CASSPGTGNQPQHF.

A few counts support this clone. The CDR3 reads CATSLGPSHTDTQYF. The CDR3 nucleotides are TGTGCCACCAGCCTGGGGCCTAGCCACACAGATACGCAGTATTTT. The V and J genes are TRBV15 and TRBJ2-3; possibly TRBD1 or TRBD2 for D (5 bases each). This CDR3 spans 15 amino acids. The V and J ends lost 5 bases and 2 bases respectively, with 14 bases between them. The germline V gene encodes CDR1 LNHNV and CDR2 YYDKDF (reference sequence).

The V call is TRBV28, the J call TRBJ2-5, with no clear D. The V and J ends lost 8 bases and 4 bases respectively, with 17 bases between them. The length of the CDR3 is 14 residues. The germline gives CDR1 MDHEN, CDR2 SYDVKM. The CDR3 is CASCLGGIRETQYF. The CDR3, as DNA: TGTGCCAGCTGCCTAGGCGGTATCCGAGAGACCCAGTACTTC.

The genes are TRBV4-3 and TRBJ1-5; the match to TRBD1 covers 9 bases. This CDR3 has 15 amino acids. Per germline, CDR1 LGHNA and CDR2 YSLEER. Unmatched junction bases numbered 3, after V lost 0 bases and J lost 6 bases. For the CDR3, the DNA is TGCGCCAGCAGCCAAGAAGGGACAGGGATTCAGCCCCAGCATTTT. It is translated as CASSQEGTGIQPQHF.

The chain joins TRBV30 to TRBJ1-1; D unclear. Germline-derived CDR1 and CDR2 are GTSNPN and SVGIG (reference sequence). This CDR3 spans 11 amino acids. V was pared by 3 bases and J by 2 bases, with 4 bases between. The CDR3 nucleotides are TGTGCCTGGAGGGGAAACACTGAAGCTTTCTTT. Amino acids: CAWRGNTEAFF. The variable domain in full, with the rest retrieved from reference TRBV30 and TRBJ1-1, is SQTIHQWPATLVQPVGSPLSLECTVEGTSNPNLYWYRQAAGRGLQLLFYSVGIGQISSEVPQNLSASRPQDRQFILSSKKLLLSDSGFYLCAWRGNTEAFFGQGTRLTVV.

The chain has TRBV7-9 and TRBJ2-7; D is uncertain. V was shortened by 1 base and J by 7 bases, with 14 bases between the two germline ends. The CDR3 has 14 amino acids. The germline CDR1 and CDR2 sequences are SEHNR and FQNEAQ (reference sequence). DNA of the CDR3: TGTGCCAGCAGCTTAGGGCCAGCTGGCAGAGAGCAGTACTTC. Protein: CASSLGPAGREQYF.

The J gene is TRBJ1-5, the V gene TRBV6-6; TRBD1 matches at 8 bases. Trimming removed 5 bases from V and 2 bases from J; junction bases left unmatched: 5. The CDR3 totals 15 residues. Germline-derived CDR1 and CDR2 are MNHNY and SVGAGI (reference sequence). Here the CDR3 reads CASSALTGGNQPQHF. For the CDR3, the DNA is TGTGCCAGCAGTGCTCTGACAGGGGGCAATCAGCCCCAGCATTTT.

This clone appeared a few times. V gene TRBV7-9 combines with J gene TRBJ1-3; no definite D call. Germline values: CDR1 SEHNR, CDR2 FQNEAQ (reference sequence). CDR3 length equals 12 residues. The V end lost 7 bases, the J end lost 0 bases, and 4 bases lay between the germline ends. In nucleotides, the CDR3 is TGTGCCAGCACCAACTCTGGAAACACCATATATTTT. It specifies CASTNSGNTIYF.

The V gene is TRBV2, the J gene TRBJ2-6, with D perhaps given as TRBD1 or TRBD2 (5 bases each). The germline CDR1 and CDR2 sequences are SNHLY and FYNNEI. Trimming removed 6 bases at V and 4 bases at J, with 10 bases between. CDR3 length: 14 residues. The CDR3 here is CASRRGSGANVLTF. In nucleotides, the CDR3 is TGTGCCAGCAGGAGGGGATCCGGGGCCAACGTCCTGACTTTC.

This clone was counted ten times or more. The chain has TRBV7-8 and TRBJ1-6, with 10 bases fitting TRBD1. The CDR3 sequence is 14 residues long. The V and J ends lost 5 bases and 11 bases, in that order; junction bases with no gene match: 6. The germline CDR1 and CDR2 sequences are SGHVS and FQNEAQ. CDR3 sequence reads: CASSGTGDRAPLHF. The DNA of the CDR3 is TGTGCCAGCAGCGGGACAGGGGACAGGGCACCCCTCCACTTT.

The rearrangement joins TRBV30 to TRBJ1-2; 7 bases line up with TRBD1. The junction had 4 bases not matched to a gene; V was cut back by 3 bases and J by 3 bases. The V gene's germline CDR1 is GTSNPN and CDR2 SVGIG (reference sequence). This CDR3 has 13 amino acids. CDR3 in DNA: TGTGCCTGGAGCCCTACAGGGGACTATGGCTACACCTTC. Its protein product is CAWSPTGDYGYTF.

The chain links TRBV30 to TRBJ2-1; 8 bases align to TRBD2. CDR1 is GTSNPN, CDR2 SVGIG, per germline (reference sequence). Unmatched junction bases numbered 5, after V lost 4 bases and J lost 0 bases. This CDR3 contains 15 residues. In DNA, the CDR3 is TGTGCCTGGAACCGGGGGGGGACCTCCTACAATGAGCAGTTCTTC. This translates into CAWNRGGTSYNEQFF.

CDR3 DNA: TGTGCCAGCAGCCGAGGGACAGGGGGCATGAACACTGAAGCTTTCTTT. Translation: CASSRGTGGMNTEAFF. The rearrangement joins TRBV13 to TRBJ1-1; 12 bases align to TRBD1. From germline, CDR1 is PRHDT and CDR2 FYEKMQ (reference sequence). The CDR3 contains 16 residues. V lost 5 bases to trimming and J lost 0 bases; unmatched junction nucleotides: 4.

This chain joins TRBV29-1 and TRBJ1-1; D unresolved. Trimming pared 7 bases from V and 0 bases from J, leaving 12 bases between. CDR3 length equals 13 residues. In germline, CDR1 is SQVTM, CDR2 ANQGSEA. In nucleotides, the CDR3 is TGCAGCGAAATTGGAGCAGTGAACACTGAAGCTTTCTTT. Translation gives CSEIGAVNTEAFF.

This chain links TRBV30 with TRBJ2-3; no firm D call. This CDR3 has 12 amino acids. Trimming took 0 bases from V and 9 from J, leaving 10 bases between them. Per the germline V gene, CDR1 is GTSNPN and CDR2 is SVGIG (reference sequence). CDR3 amino acids: CAWSVSGMTQYF. Written as DNA, the CDR3 is TGTGCCTGGAGTGTATCCGGTATGACGCAGTATTTT.

There are a few counts of this clone. The genes are TRBV29-1 and TRBJ2-5; 8 nucleotides align to TRBD1. This CDR3 is built from 14 residues. CDR1 is SQVTM, CDR2 ANQGSEA, per germline. Trimming at V came to 6 bases and at J to 4 bases, leaving 10 bases not matched to a gene. The CDR3 nucleotides are TGCAGCGTAGGAGTTACAGGGGGAGGAGAGACCCAGTACTTC. Protein: CSVGVTGGGETQYF.

V gene TRBV29-1 combines with J gene TRBJ2-5; TRBD1 matches 7 bases. The germline V gene encodes CDR1 SQVTM and CDR2 ANQGSEA. This CDR3 has 15 amino acids. The ends lost 1 base at V and 5 bases at J; junction bases unmatched: 10. The CDR3 here is CSVEVPTGAWETQYF. The CDR3 DNA sequence: TGCAGCGTTGAAGTCCCCACAGGGGCCTGGGAGACCCAGTACTTC.

The chain is built from TRBV6-5 and TRBJ1-2, with 8 bases lining up with TRBD1. Germline CDR1 is MNHEY and CDR2 is SVGAGI. This CDR3 spans 12 amino acids. V dropped 10 bases and J dropped 5; count of bases not matched to a gene: 6. DNA of the CDR3: TGTGCCACCAATCAGGGGGCTTATGGCTACACCTTC. Protein sequence: CATNQGAYGYTF.

This chain links TRBV18 with TRBJ2-1; 14 nucleotides line up with TRBD2. The CDR3 loop spans 18 amino acids. Trimming removed 4 bases from V and 7 bases from J; junction bases left unmatched: 12. Germline values: CDR1 KGHSH, CDR2 LQKENI. The CDR3 here is CASSRKPGTSGGGNEQFF. Here the CDR3 DNA reads TGTGCCAGCTCACGGAAGCCCGGGACTAGCGGGGGCGGGAATGAGCAGTTCTTC.

The chain combines TRBV9 with TRBJ1-2; D is unclear. CDR3 size: 15 residues. Trimming removed 3 bases from V and 6 bases from J, with 18 bases in between. Germline assignment: CDR1 SGDLS and CDR2 YYNGEE. CDR3: CASSGVFRTRDGYTF. The DNA of the CDR3 is TGTGCCAGCAGCGGCGTCTTCCGGACGAGAGATGGCTACACCTTC. Based on the CDR3 plus reference TRBV9 and TRBJ1-2, the full variable domain is DSGVTQTPKHLITATGQRVTLRCSPRSGDLSVYWYQQSLDQGLQFLIQYYNGEERAKGNILERFSAQQFPDLHSELNLSSLELGDSALYFCASSGVFRTRDGYTFGSGTRLTVV.

The chain joins TRBV30 to TRBJ2-3; D perhaps matches TRBD2 (6 bases). The CDR3 is 12 amino acids. The V end was cut by 8 bases, the J end by 6 bases, with 15 bases between. From germline, CDR1 is GTSNPN and CDR2 SVGIG (reference sequence). CDR3 sequence: CALKNAGDTQYF. The CDR3, as DNA: TGTGCCCTAAAAAATGCGGGGGATACGCAGTATTTT.

This clone was observed a few times. The chain combines TRBV7-9 with TRBJ2-3, with no clear D. Germline assignment: CDR1 SEHNR and CDR2 FQNEAQ (reference sequence). Trimming stripped 5 bases from V and 12 bases from J, with 15 bases between. This CDR3 region has 12 residues. The chain's CDR3 is CASSLRVFDQYF. The DNA of the CDR3 is TGTGCCAGCAGCCTAAGGGTCTTCGACCAGTATTTT.

This clone was seen once. V and J are TRBV9 and TRBJ1-4, with 9 nucleotides matching TRBD1. Germline assignment: CDR1 SGDLS and CDR2 YYNGEE. V lost 4 bases, J lost 6 bases, and 10 bases stayed unmatched. The CDR3 covers 16 residues. CDR3: CASSRPGTGTHEKLFF. The CDR3 nucleotides read TGTGCCAGCAGCCGTCCCGGGACAGGGACCCATGAAAAACTGTTTTTT.

This rearrangement joins TRBV7-9 to TRBJ1-6; D not certain. In germline, CDR1 is SEHNR, CDR2 FQNEAQ (reference sequence). This CDR3 has 17 residues. V lost 2 bases and J lost 0, with 11 bases in between. For the CDR3, the DNA is TGTGCCAGCAGCTTACTAGGCCGGGGCTCCTATAATTCACCCCTCCACTTT. It codes for CASSLLGRGSYNSPLHF.

This sequence joins TRBV4-1 and TRBJ2-3; D is undetermined. Germline lookup yields CDR1 MGHRA and CDR2 YSYEKL. The V end was cut by 1 base, the J end by 0 bases, with 8 bases between. The CDR3 extends over 15 amino acids. The chain's CDR3 is CASSQVRRSTDTQYF. CDR3 DNA: TGCGCCAGCAGCCAAGTCAGGCGGAGCACAGATACGCAGTATTTT.

The chain uses TRBV18 and TRBJ2-3; D ambiguous. CDR1 and CDR2 from the germline V gene are KGHSH and LQKENI. This CDR3 contains 14 residues. The V gene lost 2 bases and the J gene lost 0 bases, with 6 bases spanning the gap. This CDR3 is CASSPAGSTDTQYF. The CDR3 DNA reads TGTGCCAGCTCACCAGCCGGGAGCACAGATACGCAGTATTTT.